These T cell receptor beta chains were read from a single sample in a study of Ad26.COV2.S vaccination and SARS-CoV-2 variants. Assay: immunoSEQ multiplex PCR; the TCRdb copy retains only in-frame clones and omits some. Of over 130,000 clones in the sample, about nine tenths were seen once. The specimen was peripheral blood, collected after recovery from COVID-19. Every receptor here comes from a human donor who had recovered from COVID-19. The CDR3 runs from the conserved cysteine through the conserved F or W. Each record gives: CDR3 length, V gene, D gene, CDR3 protein. The D gene is left open where the match is weak.

15 TRBV7-8 . CASSFIRDPASPLHF
13 TRBV5-8 . CASGGQKGTEAFF
11 TRBV5-4 . CAGHKRRGQYF
19 TRBV7-2 . CASSFRGTALFSGANVLTF
14 TRBV7-8 . CASSSQGRNSPLHF
13 TRBV7-6 . CASSWGHHNEQFF
12 TRBV3-1/TRBV3-2 . CASSQDLREAFF
16 TRBV5-4 TRBD2 CASSLGGLAPPYEQYF
14 TRBV7-6 TRBD1 CASSSGTGQETQYF
13 TRBV6-5 TRBD1 CASSSGQGVEAFF
11 TRBV27 . CASSAQGEQYF
14 TRBV7-6 . CASSLAYPPTEAFF
13 TRBV19 . CASSIIIGNGYTF
15 TRBV6-1 TRBD2 CASSDLAAPRGEQFF
14 TRBV6-1 . CASSERSKNTEAFF
16 TRBV11-2 . CASSFPSGEGNTEAFF
13 TRBV7-2 . CASRWINNEKLFF
14 TRBV28 TRBD2 CASSVRGVTDTQYF
16 TRBV18 . CASSPRQLGGNQPQHF
15 TRBV5-1 . CASSLVAGGGTEAFF
14 TRBV19 TRBD1 CASSIGRDSFGAFF
15 TRBV25-1 . CASSEYRLGADEQYF
16 TRBV28 . CASSLYSASIHYGYTF
15 TRBV4-1 . CASSQERVPNTEAFF
16 TRBV7-9 . CASSLVGVRIVNEQFF